What follows are 9 T cell receptor beta chains derived from one specimen sequenced in a study of human T cells and chemical hapten exposure. The time point here: pre-sensitization, week 0. The treatment is: therapeutic diphenylcyclopropenone sensitization with weekly scalp DPC. In TCRdb, the RACE reads were re-called with MiXCR into one record per CDR3 protein. The sample has 350,000 to 450,000 distinct CDR3 sequences, less than 6.5% seen once. This material consisted of whole blood, taken in connection with sensitization to the hapten diphenylcyclopropenone (DPC). All receptors derive from a woman between 50 and 59 years old with alopecia areata. Some clones in this sample may be carry-over from other donors' samples.

The rearrangement uses TRBV7-2 and TRBJ2-3; 8 bases are a match to TRBD2. This CDR3 is built from 14 residues. CDR1 is SGHTA and CDR2 is FQGNSA in the germline V gene. Germline trimming cut 4 bases from V and 4 bases from J; bases unmatched to any gene: 4. Here the CDR3 DNA reads TGTGCCAGCAGCTCCGGGGGGGTCTCAGATACGCAGTATTTT. The encoded protein is CASSSGGVSDTQYF.

The V call is TRBV12-3 or TRBV12-4, the J call TRBJ1-6; unclear D gene. This CDR3 has 15 residues. V gave up 1 base and J gave up 7 bases, with 11 bases separating them. The CDR3, as DNA: TGTGCCAGCAGTTTAGGTATTTTTGGGAATTCACCCCTCCACTTT. It translates to CASSLGIFGNSPLHF.

The table lists this clonotype with many counts. The V gene is TRBV29-1, the J gene TRBJ1-1; possibly TRBD1 for D (6 bases). Germline V gene sequence: CDR1 SQVTM, CDR2 ANQGSEA. V was pared by 6 bases and J by 5 bases, with 13 bases between. The CDR3 covers 12 residues. As DNA, the CDR3 is TGCAGCGTGGCACAGGGTGGGACTGAAGCTTTCTTT. Its translation is CSVAQGGTEAFF.

The gene calls are TRBV5-1 and TRBJ2-5; D not resolved. This CDR3 comprises 14 residues. CDR1 is SGHRS, CDR2 YFSETQ, per germline. With 0 bases removed from V and 2 bases from J, the gap between germline ends came to 8 bases. CDR3 loop: CASSLVPVQETQYF. Here the CDR3 DNA reads TGCGCCAGCAGCTTGGTGCCAGTTCAAGAGACCCAGTACTTC.

This clonotype showed up just a few times. This chain joins TRBV6-6 and TRBJ1-1; D is ambiguous. This CDR3 contains 12 residues. With 2 bases removed from V and 8 bases from J, the gap between germline ends came to 9 bases. Germline V gene lookup returns CDR1 MNHNY and CDR2 SVGAGI (reference sequence). CDR3 DNA sequence: TGTGCCAGCAGTTACAGCGACCTAGAAGCTTTCTTT. This sequence encodes CASSYSDLEAFF.

Ten or more counts support this clonotype. The chain links TRBV20-1 to TRBJ2-1; possible D gene TRBD2, 6 bases. The germline gives CDR1 DFQATT, CDR2 SNEGSKA (reference sequence). This CDR3 contains 15 residues. Trimming cost V 0 bases and J 4 bases, with 13 bases left between them. CDR3 DNA: TGCAGTGCTAGAGATCAGGCGGGACGATACAATGAGCAGTTCTTC. Protein product: CSARDQAGRYNEQFF.

The chain couples TRBV14 to TRBJ1-1; D is unclear. The germline V and J ends were trimmed by 0 bases and 2 bases, with 7 bases remaining between them. The CDR3 sequence is 14 residues long. Per germline, CDR1 SGHDN and CDR2 FVKESK. The CDR3 reads CASSQDSTNTEAFF. CDR3 nucleotide sequence: TGTGCCAGCAGCCAAGACAGTACCAACACTGAAGCTTTCTTT.

V gene TRBV5-4 combines with J gene TRBJ1-1, with a possible D match to TRBD1 (6 bases). This CDR3 contains 14 residues. The germline V gene has CDR1 SGHNT and CDR2 YYREEE (reference sequence). Trimming removed 3 bases from V and 5 bases from J, with 14 bases in between. CDR3: CASSSVPGETEAFF. The CDR3 nucleotides read TGTGCCAGCAGCTCTGTTCCAGGGGAAACTGAAGCTTTCTTT.

This clonotype occurred a few times. The V and J genes are TRBV9 and TRBJ2-1; D is undetermined. The length of the CDR3 is 11 residues. Trimming shortened V by 4 bases and J by 9 bases, and 8 bases separated the two germline ends. In germline, CDR1 is SGDLS, CDR2 YYNGEE. Here the CDR3 reads CASSIRSEQFF. As DNA, the CDR3 is TGTGCCAGCAGCATTAGGAGTGAGCAGTTCTTC.